These 25 T cell receptor beta chains were all obtained from the same sample, sequenced in a study of blood T cell repertoires in COVID-19 (dated by TCRdb to 2018 to 2021). Library preparation was by the immunoSEQ multiplex PCR assay. This immuneACCESS table, as held by TCRdb, lists in-frame sequences with V and J called but not all clones. Of the missing ones, under half trace to an unresolved V gene in checked studies; the others have no known cause. Recorded for this sample are approximately 240,000 clones; about 90% of them occurred a single time. Less than 2.5% of the sample rests with the top ten. Sequencing was carried out using PBMCs or T cells enriched from blood (not recorded which). Receptor source: a young woman who had recovered from COVID-19.

The V gene is TRBV5-1, the J gene TRBJ2-3; D is uncertain. This CDR3 contains 16 residues. Trimming took 1 base from V and 0 from J, leaving 12 bases between them. Germline CDR1 SGHRS, CDR2 YFSETQ. The CDR3 DNA reads TGCGCCAGCAGCTTGTTAGGTAGGAGTAGCACAGATACGCAGTATTTT. It is translated as CASSLLGRSSTDTQYF.

This clone was counted only a few times. The rearrangement uses TRBV7-3 and TRBJ1-2; 12 bases line up with TRBD1. CDR3 length equals 13 residues. Germline loops: CDR1 SGHTA, CDR2 FQGTGA. Trimming took 6 bases from V and 7 from J; bases not matched to a gene: 3. In DNA, the CDR3 is TGTGCCAGCAGTCTGGGACAGGGGGCTGGCTACACCTTC. This gives the protein CASSLGQGAGYTF.

The J gene is TRBJ1-2, the V gene TRBV28; 7 nucleotides align to TRBD1. In germline, CDR1 is MDHEN, CDR2 SYDVKM. The length of the CDR3 is 12 residues. Trimming cost V 8 bases and J 4 bases; bases outside gene matches: 4. CDR3 coding DNA: TGTGCCAGCGTTGGACAGGCCTATGGCTACACCTTC. Translated, it gives CASVGQAYGYTF.

The V gene is TRBV10-3, the J gene TRBJ1-5; weak D call: TRBD1 (6 bases). Trimming removed 3 bases at V and 7 bases at J, with 19 bases between. This CDR3 spans 16 amino acids. Germline loops: CDR1 ENHRY, CDR2 SYGVKD. The DNA of the CDR3 is TGTGCCATCAGTGACTTCCCTCAGGGGACCGGGCAGCCCCAGCATTTT. Amino acid sequence: CAISDFPQGTGQPQHF.

The V gene is TRBV2, the J gene TRBJ1-5; TRBD1 matches 9 bases. With 6 bases clipped from V and 3 bases from J, the junction kept 9 bases outside the gene matches. This CDR3 spans 16 amino acids. The germline CDR1 and CDR2 sequences are SNHLY and FYNNEI. CDR3 nucleotide sequence: TGTGCCAGCAGACTAAGGACAGGGGACTTCAATCAGCCCCAGCATTTT. This codes for CASRLRTGDFNQPQHF.

CDR3 sequence reads: CASSFGTENTGELFF. Here the CDR3 DNA reads TGTGCCAGCAGTTTTGGGACAGAGAACACCGGGGAGCTGTTTTTT. This chain connects TRBV27 to TRBJ2-2; 7 bases are a match to TRBD1. The germline CDR1 and CDR2 sequences are MNHEY and SMNVEV (reference sequence). V lost 3 bases to trimming and J lost 1 base; unmatched junction nucleotides: 2. The CDR3 loop spans 15 amino acids.

Notes on this clone: This specimen includes other DNA sequences encoding the same CDR3. The chain recombines TRBV13 with TRBJ1-1; D perhaps matches TRBD1 (6 bases). V was shortened by 3 bases and J by 2 bases, with 13 bases between the two germline ends. From germline, CDR1 is PRHDT and CDR2 FYEKMQ (reference sequence). This CDR3 comprises 15 residues. CDR3 sequence: CASSLGGPLNTEAFF. The CDR3 nucleotides are TGTGCCAGCAGCTTGGGGGGGCCATTAAACACTGAAGCTTTCTTT.

V and J are TRBV27 and TRBJ1-5; D is unclear. The V and J ends lost 3 bases and 0 bases respectively, with 3 bases between them. From germline, CDR1 is MNHEY and CDR2 SMNVEV (reference sequence). The CDR3 has 13 amino acids. CDR3 bases: TGTGCCAGCAGTTTCCTTAGCAATCAGCCCCAGCATTTT. Protein sequence: CASSFLSNQPQHF.

The chain carries TRBV4-1 and TRBJ2-7; TRBD2 matches at 7 bases. The junction had 5 bases not matched to a gene; V was cut back by 1 base and J by 2 bases. The CDR3 totals 15 residues. Germline V lookup: CDR1 MGHRA, CDR2 YSYEKL. The CDR3 sequence: CASSQALGGTYEQYF. Written as DNA, the CDR3 is TGCGCCAGCAGCCAAGCTCTCGGGGGGACCTACGAGCAGTACTTC.

This chain links TRBV12-3 or TRBV12-4 with TRBJ2-5; no clear D. This CDR3 is 11 amino acids long. V was trimmed by 7 bases and J by 4 bases, leaving 7 bases between them. CDR3 loop: CASTLAETQYF. DNA of the CDR3: TGTGCCAGCACCCTGGCAGAGACCCAGTACTTC.

Concerning this clone: Other DNA sequences in the same sample also yield this CDR3. The J gene is TRBJ1-1, the V gene TRBV4-1, with D uncertain. Germline V gene lookup returns CDR1 MGHRA and CDR2 YSYEKL. The CDR3 runs 13 residues. V lost 0 bases, J lost 5 bases, and 7 bases lay in between. CDR3 DNA sequence: TGCGCCAGCAGCCAAGATCGGGGAACTGAAGCTTTCTTT. Translation: CASSQDRGTEAFF.

The count of this clone is one. This chain uses TRBV19 with TRBJ1-5; 9 bases fit TRBD1. This CDR3 spans 17 amino acids. Germline loops: CDR1 LNHDA, CDR2 SQIVND (reference sequence). With V trimmed by 1 base and J by 6 bases, 10 bases remained unmatched. The CDR3 bases are TGTGCCAGTAGTATAGGGACAGGGGTTGCCGGGGGTCAGCCCCAGCATTTT. Its translation is CASSIGTGVAGGQPQHF.

The CDR3 loop reads CASNIDGGYGYTF. The CDR3 DNA follows: TGTGCCAGCAACATTGACGGGGGCTATGGCTACACCTTC. The chain links TRBV9 to TRBJ1-2, with D perhaps matching TRBD1 (5 bases). From germline, CDR1 is SGDLS and CDR2 YYNGEE. The CDR3 has 13 residues. Trimming left V 6 bases short and J 4 bases short, with 13 bases between.

This clone was seen a single time. The chain joins TRBV7-2 to TRBJ2-1; D possibly corresponds to TRBD1 (7 bases). CDR1 is SGHTA, CDR2 FQGNSA, per germline. The CDR3 contains 15 residues. With 2 bases removed from V and 15 bases from J, the gap between germline ends came to 23 bases. The chain's CDR3 is CASSLQVSRGQRLFF. Here the CDR3 DNA reads TGTGCCAGCAGCTTACAGGTTTCGCGGGGACAGAGGCTGTTCTTC.

The chain is built from TRBV7-2 and TRBJ1-2; 11 bases are shared with TRBD1. J gave up 8 bases and V 3 bases, and 8 bases lay outside the gene matches. Germline V lookup: CDR1 SGHTA, CDR2 FQGNSA. This CDR3 is built from 15 residues. CDR3 loop: CASSFWTGGFQGYTF. The CDR3 nucleotides read TGTGCCAGCAGCTTTTGGACAGGGGGCTTCCAGGGCTACACCTTC.

This chain links TRBV4-1 with TRBJ2-7; D unclear. This CDR3 region has 15 residues. Germline CDR1 MGHRA, CDR2 YSYEKL. V lost 0 bases and J 2 bases, leaving 11 bases between the germline ends. Here the CDR3 reads CASSQEPQPTYEQYF. The CDR3 DNA reads TGCGCCAGCAGCCAAGAGCCACAGCCTACCTACGAGCAGTACTTC.

In this sample, this clone turned up once. This chain links TRBV4-1 with TRBJ2-1, with TRBD1 as a possible D gene (5 bases). V dropped 4 bases and J dropped 0 bases, with 13 bases sitting between them. Germline-derived CDR1 and CDR2 are MGHRA and YSYEKL. The CDR3 sequence is 16 residues long. The CDR3 protein is CASSLGRGSSYNEQFF. CDR3 coding DNA: TGCGCCAGCAGCCTGGGAAGGGGATCCTCCTACAATGAGCAGTTCTTC.

V is TRBV19 and J is TRBJ1-4; a weak D match, TRBD1 (5 bases). The ends were cut back, 6 bases at V and 6 bases at J, with 29 bases in the middle. This CDR3 comprises 19 residues. Germline CDR1 is LNHDA and CDR2 is SQIVND (reference sequence). In DNA form, the CDR3 reads TGTGCCAGTAGAAGGTCGTGGCCGGCCAGGGAAGGTCCTGATGAAAAACTGTTTTTT. Amino acid sequence: CASRRSWPAREGPDEKLFF.

CDR3 region: CASSASGTGANVLTF. CDR3 DNA: TGTGCCAGCAGCGCGTCCGGGACTGGGGCCAACGTCCTGACTTTC. This chain links TRBV2 with TRBJ2-6; tentative D call: TRBD2 (5 bases). The CDR3 totals 15 residues. V lost 6 bases to trimming and J lost 2 bases, with 11 bases between them. Germline CDR1 reads SNHLY; CDR2 reads FYNNEI.

CDR3 sequence reads: CAISESPDRGQGYTF. The CDR3 region has the DNA TGTGCCATCAGTGAGTCCCCGGACAGGGGACAGGGCTACACCTTC. The V gene is TRBV10-3, the J gene TRBJ1-2, with 9 bases fitting TRBD1. The germline V gene encodes CDR1 ENHRY and CDR2 SYGVKD. J gave up 8 bases and V 0 bases, and 7 bases lay outside the gene matches. This CDR3 contains 15 residues.

This CDR3 reads CASSSVEGGPDEQFF. The CDR3 nucleotides are TGTGCCAGCAGCTCCGTTGAGGGAGGGCCGGATGAGCAGTTCTTC. The chain joins TRBV7-3 to TRBJ2-1; 7 positions agree with TRBD2. The CDR3 covers 15 residues. J lost 8 bases, V lost 4 bases, and 11 bases had no gene match. Germline V gene sequence: CDR1 SGHTA, CDR2 FQGTGA.

V usage is TRBV28 and J usage is TRBJ2-7, with a weak D call TRBD1 (7 bases). The CDR3 runs to 14 residues. Germline V gene data show CDR1 as MDHEN and CDR2 as SYDVKM. V lost 8 bases, J lost 3 bases, and 17 bases lay in between. The CDR3 nucleotides are TGTGCCAGCTTTGAGGGCAGGGGGGACTACGAGCAGTACTTC. Translated: CASFEGRGDYEQYF.

J is TRBJ1-1 and V is TRBV5-1; TRBD1 agrees at 7 bases. The length of the CDR3 is 15 residues. After removal of 0 bases from V and 3 bases from J, the junction contained 5 bases not matched to a gene. Germline-derived CDR1 and CDR2 are SGHRS and YFSETQ. The DNA for the CDR3 is TGCGCCAGCAGCTTGGACCAGGGGGAGTACACTGAAGCTTTCTTT. This codes for CASSLDQGEYTEAFF.

The V and J genes are TRBV10-3 and TRBJ2-2; 10 bases map to TRBD2. The CDR3 contains 15 residues. Germline lookup yields CDR1 ENHRY and CDR2 SYGVKD. V gave up 11 bases and J gave up 3 bases; unmatched junction bases: 9. The CDR3 nucleotides read TGTGCCTCTAAGCGGGAGGGCCTAGACACCGGGGAGCTGTTTTTT. Encoded protein: CASKREGLDTGELFF.

V is TRBV29-1 and J is TRBJ2-1; the match to TRBD1 covers 12 bases. Unmatched junction bases numbered 8, after V lost 5 bases and J lost 3 bases. CDR3 length: 16 amino acids. Germline assignment: CDR1 SQVTM and CDR2 ANQGSEA. Here the CDR3 DNA reads TGCAGCGTTTTTCCGGGACAGGGGGCGGACTACAATGAGCAGTTCTTC. It yields the protein CSVFPGQGADYNEQFF.